The next 32 T cell receptor beta chains were all read from a single sample in a study of CD8 T cells in Susac syndrome. The authors reverse transcribed roughly 0.5 to 1 ug RNA with random hexamers. In TCRdb, the immunoSEQ multiplex PCR reads were re-called with MiXCR into one record per CDR3 protein. The table includes some 400,000 distinct CDR3 sequences, approximately 85% detected once. The sample consisted of CD8+ T cells from PBMCs. Receptors were obtained from a human donor with multiple sclerosis.

The chain is built from TRBV7-8 and TRBJ2-7; 7 bases are shared with TRBD2. Germline V gene lookup returns CDR1 SGHVS and CDR2 FQNEAQ. The V and J ends lost 1 base and 4 bases, in that order; junction bases with no gene match: 7. This CDR3 comprises 15 residues. This chain's CDR3 is CASSLEAGEGYEQYF. Written as DNA, the CDR3 is TGTGCCAGCAGCTTAGAGGCGGGAGAAGGGTACGAGCAGTACTTC.

The gene calls are TRBV11-2 and TRBJ2-7; the match to TRBD2 covers 9 bases. The V segment lost 2 bases and the J segment 2 bases; nucleotides outside the gene matches: 4. The CDR3 extends over 15 amino acids. Per the germline V gene, CDR1 is SGHAT and CDR2 is FQNNGV. In DNA form, the CDR3 reads TGTGCCAGCAGCTTAAGCAGCGGGGGGACCTACGAGCAGTACTTC. It is translated as CASSLSSGGTYEQYF.

The chain recombines TRBV7-8 with TRBJ2-7, with 8 positions matching TRBD1. This CDR3 comprises 16 residues. Trimming took 1 base from V and 6 from J; bases not matched to a gene: 11. Germline V lookup: CDR1 SGHVS, CDR2 FQNEAQ. CDR3 region: CASSLVSQGARSEQYF. The CDR3 DNA follows: TGTGCCAGCAGCTTAGTGTCCCAGGGGGCGCGTAGCGAGCAGTACTTC.

V usage is TRBV9 and J usage is TRBJ2-1; 7 bases align to TRBD2. V lost 4 bases, J lost 2 bases, and 6 bases stayed unmatched. CDR3 length: 15 residues. Germline CDR1 and CDR2: SGDLS and YYNGEE. As DNA, the CDR3 is TGTGCCAGCAGCCCTGGAGCGGGGACCTACAATGAGCAGTTCTTC. This encodes CASSPGAGTYNEQFF.

J is TRBJ2-7 and V is TRBV5-1, with 8 nucleotides matching TRBD1. V was pared by 0 bases and J by 5 bases, with 7 bases of the junction left unmatched. There are 15 residues in the CDR3. Germline CDR1 and CDR2: SGHRS and YFSETQ. The CDR3 bases are TGCGCCAGCAGCTTGGACCCCGGGACAGGAAACGAGCAGTACTTC. Its protein is CASSLDPGTGNEQYF. The full variable domain, rest sourced from reference TRBV5-1 and TRBJ2-7, is KAGVTQTPRYLIKTRGQQVTLSCSPISGHRSVSWYQQTPGQGLQFLFEYFSETQRNKGNFPGRFSGRQFSNSRSEMNVSTLELGDSALYLCASSLDPGTGNEQYFGPGTRLTVT.

Written as DNA, the CDR3 is TGCGCCAGCAGCCGGTACACGAGCGGGTTAAGCTCCTACGAGCAGTACTTC. It encodes CASSRYTSGLSSYEQYF. The chain has TRBV4-1 and TRBJ2-7; D may be TRBD2 (6 bases). This CDR3 spans 17 amino acids. The germline V gene encodes CDR1 MGHRA and CDR2 YSYEKL. Trimming left V 4 bases short and J 0 bases short, with 19 bases between.

The chain combines TRBV28 with TRBJ1-2; 9 bases line up with TRBD1. With V trimmed by 5 bases and J by 5 bases, 9 bases remained unmatched. The CDR3 has 15 amino acids. Germline CDR1 MDHEN, CDR2 SYDVKM. CDR3 DNA: TGTGCCAGCAGTCCCCGGGACAGGGTGTGGTATGGCTACACCTTC. Translation: CASSPRDRVWYGYTF.

In its sample, this clonotype was seen once. This chain uses TRBV29-1 with TRBJ2-7, with D perhaps TRBD1 or TRBD2 (5 bases each). Trimming took off 6 bases at V and 3 bases at J, with 12 bases between the two ends. The CDR3 consists of 12 residues. CDR1 and CDR2 (germline): SQVTM, ANQGSEA. The CDR3 sequence is CSVRDGYYEQYF. The CDR3 region has the DNA TGCAGCGTCCGGGACGGCTACTACGAGCAGTACTTC.

The rearrangement uses TRBV2 and TRBJ2-7, with a possible D match to TRBD1 (5 bases). Trimming took 3 bases from V and 5 from J, leaving 20 bases between them. The length of the CDR3 is 16 residues. Germline-derived CDR1 and CDR2 are SNHLY and FYNNEI. The CDR3, as DNA: TGTGCCAGCAGTGACCTCCCGACAGAACGCCCACACGAGCAGTACTTC. It yields the protein CASSDLPTERPHEQYF.

The table lists this clonotype with a few counts. The V and J genes are TRBV7-8 and TRBJ2-1, with 8 bases fitting TRBD2. This CDR3 comprises 16 residues. CDR1 and CDR2 from the germline V gene are SGHVS and FQNEAQ. Trimming removed 1 base from V and 4 bases from J; junction bases left unmatched: 6. CDR3 bases: TGTGCCAGCAGCTTAGTCGCGGGAGGACGTTACAATGAGCAGTTCTTC. Translated, it gives CASSLVAGGRYNEQFF.

This clonotype has only a few counts. The V call is TRBV5-1, the J call TRBJ2-1, with no clear D. The CDR3 contains 15 residues. The V and J ends lost 7 bases and 7 bases respectively, with 21 bases between them. Germline-derived CDR1 and CDR2 are SGHRS and YFSETQ. CDR3 in DNA: TGCGCCAGCGACCTTGCCAGTGACTCCTCGAATGAGCAGTTCTTC. It translates to CASDLASDSSNEQFF.

V usage is TRBV5-6 and J usage is TRBJ2-7; no clear D gene. This CDR3 contains 11 residues. Deletions cut 3 bases from V and 7 bases from J, with 8 bases between. The germline V gene has CDR1 SGHDT and CDR2 YYEEEE. CDR3 residues: CASSSGPEQYF. In nucleotides, the CDR3 is TGTGCCAGCAGCTCTGGACCGGAGCAGTACTTC.

The chain employs TRBV2 and TRBJ2-7; the match to TRBD1 covers 8 bases. The CDR3 totals 15 residues. Germline assignment: CDR1 SNHLY and CDR2 FYNNEI. V was pared by 3 bases and J by 2 bases, with 6 bases of the junction left unmatched. The CDR3 spells CASSDRQGAAYEQYF. The CDR3 DNA follows: TGTGCCAGCAGTGATCGCCAGGGGGCGGCCTACGAGCAGTACTTC.

The chain couples TRBV5-4 to TRBJ2-2; D not certain. V lost 0 bases, J lost 7 bases, and 1 base lay in between. The CDR3 is 11 amino acids. Per germline, CDR1 SGHNT and CDR2 YYREEE (reference sequence). The chain's CDR3 is CASSLDGELFF. Here the CDR3 DNA reads TGTGCCAGCAGCTTGGACGGGGAGCTGTTTTTT.

This chain connects TRBV2 to TRBJ2-7, with a possible D match to TRBD1 (6 bases). Deletions cut 6 bases from V and 6 bases from J, with 18 bases between. The germline V gene has CDR1 SNHLY and CDR2 FYNNEI. The CDR3 consists of 14 residues. CDR3 loop: CASRKQGVAREQYF. CDR3 DNA sequence: TGTGCCAGCAGAAAACAGGGAGTGGCTCGCGAGCAGTACTTC.

The genes are TRBV4-1 and TRBJ2-7; D gene uncertain. This CDR3 has 14 amino acids. Deletions cut 1 base from V and 2 bases from J, with 9 bases between. Germline V gene lookup returns CDR1 MGHRA and CDR2 YSYEKL. The CDR3 is CASSQASLAYEQYF. CDR3 bases: TGCGCCAGCAGCCAAGCGTCCCTGGCCTACGAGCAGTACTTC.

This chain connects TRBV30 to TRBJ2-1; TRBD2 matches at 8 bases. This CDR3 has 15 residues. V dropped 4 bases and J dropped 7; count of bases not matched to a gene: 12. CDR1 is GTSNPN, CDR2 SVGIG, per germline (reference sequence). The CDR3 region is CAWNQAGEVWNEQFF. CDR3 sequence (DNA): TGTGCCTGGAACCAAGCGGGAGAGGTGTGGAATGAGCAGTTCTTC.

The chain links TRBV29-1 to TRBJ2-7; D could derive from TRBD1 or TRBD2 (5 bases each). The V and J ends lost 4 bases and 5 bases respectively, with 15 bases between them. The CDR3 loop spans 13 amino acids. Germline lookup yields CDR1 SQVTM and CDR2 ANQGSEA. The CDR3 loop reads CSVVKGTVDEQYF. The CDR3 DNA reads TGCAGCGTTGTCAAGGGGACGGTTGACGAGCAGTACTTC.

The V gene is TRBV7-2, the J gene TRBJ1-6; 8 bases match TRBD1. Germline V CDR1 and CDR2: SGHTA, FQGNSA. This CDR3 is 17 amino acids long. After removal of 3 bases from V and 7 bases from J, the junction contained 11 bases not matched to a gene. The CDR3 DNA follows: TGTGCCAGCAGCTTGGGATACGGGACAGGTGGCAATTCACCCCTCCACTTT. Residues: CASSLGYGTGGNSPLHF.

This chain connects TRBV20-1 to TRBJ1-5, with 9 bases lining up with TRBD1. CDR3 length: 16 amino acids. The germline V gene encodes CDR1 DFQATT and CDR2 SNEGSKA (reference sequence). V shed 5 bases, J shed 7 bases, and the junction held 15 bases outside the gene matches. The CDR3 DNA is TGCAGTGCTGAATCAGTACAGGGGGCCGAAATGCAGCCCCAGCATTTT. As protein: CSAESVQGAEMQPQHF.

The rearrangement uses TRBV5-1 and TRBJ1-1; D gene uncertain. V lost 0 bases and J lost 4, with 10 bases in between. CDR3 length: 14 residues. CDR1 is SGHRS, CDR2 YFSETQ, per germline. CDR3 loop: CASSLGGLATEAFF. CDR3 coding DNA: TGCGCCAGCAGCTTGGGAGGGCTAGCCACTGAAGCTTTCTTT.

The chain is built from TRBV7-8 and TRBJ1-5; D is unresolved. Trimming cost V 1 base and J 5 bases, with 15 bases left between them. CDR1 and CDR2 (germline): SGHVS, FQNEAQ. This CDR3 is built from 16 residues. CDR3 coding DNA: TGTGCCAGCAGCTTAGGAGGGTTAAGAGTTGATCAGCCCCAGCATTTT. Residues: CASSLGGLRVDQPQHF.

The V call is TRBV20-1, the J call TRBJ2-7, with D perhaps matching TRBD1 or TRBD2 (5 bases each). The CDR3 loop spans 14 amino acids. Germline V CDR1 and CDR2: DFQATT, SNEGSKA (reference sequence). Trimming removed 3 bases from V and 2 bases from J, with 14 bases in between. The CDR3 spells CSASLPGPPYEQYF. DNA of the CDR3: TGCAGTGCTAGTTTGCCGGGACCGCCCTACGAGCAGTACTTC.

A few counts support this clonotype. The chain carries TRBV28 and TRBJ2-5; TRBD2 might be the D (6 bases). The CDR3 runs to 14 residues. Germline V gene data show CDR1 as MDHEN and CDR2 as SYDVKM. The ends were cut back, 2 bases at V and 1 base at J, with 8 bases in the middle. For the CDR3, the DNA is TGTGCCAGCAGTTTAGCGGGACTCCAAGAGACCCAGTACTTC. Translated: CASSLAGLQETQYF.

This clonotype occurred once. V gene TRBV19 combines with J gene TRBJ2-2; 10 nucleotides match TRBD2. Germline loops: CDR1 LNHDA, CDR2 SQIVND (reference sequence). There are 16 residues in the CDR3. V trimming: 7 bases; J trimming: 4 bases; junction bases outside the gene matches: 9. CDR3 nucleotides: TGTGCCAGTAAAGCGGTTACTAGCGGGATCACCGGGGAGCTGTTTTTT. Translation gives CASKAVTSGITGELFF.

This chain connects TRBV6-1 to TRBJ2-2; D tentatively fits TRBD1 or TRBD2 (6 bases each). From germline, CDR1 is MNHNS and CDR2 SASEGT. The CDR3 spans 17 residues. The ends were cut back, 5 bases at V and 6 bases at J, with 22 bases in the middle. DNA of the CDR3: TGTGCCAGCAGTCCCTCCGAACGTCCGGGGGCCCCCGGGGAGCTGTTTTTT. Protein sequence: CASSPSERPGAPGELFF.

The chain joins TRBV12-3 or TRBV12-4 to TRBJ2-1; D is undetermined. Trimming cost V 7 bases and J 4 bases, with 14 bases left between them. The CDR3 is 14 residues long. CDR3 in DNA: TGTGCCAGCACCCAGGTAATGATATACAATGAGCAGTTCTTC. Residues: CASTQVMIYNEQFF.

This clonotype has more than one count but fewer than ten. This sequence joins TRBV4-1 and TRBJ2-1; tentative D call: TRBD2 (5 bases). Trimming left V 0 bases short and J 0 bases short, with 9 bases between. The CDR3 runs to 16 residues. In germline, CDR1 is MGHRA, CDR2 YSYEKL. For the CDR3, the DNA is TGCGCCAGCAGCCAAGAGCGGGTTGGCTCCTACAATGAGCAGTTCTTC. Protein sequence: CASSQERVGSYNEQFF.

The chain employs TRBV12-3 or TRBV12-4 and TRBJ1-5, with D hard to call. V dropped 3 bases and J dropped 0 bases, with 12 bases sitting between them. The CDR3 length is 16 residues. CDR3 DNA: TGTGCCAGCAGTTTCCCGGGGTACAATAGCAATCAGCCCCAGCATTTT. Protein product: CASSFPGYNSNQPQHF.

The chain employs TRBV20-1 and TRBJ1-1; 9 bases are shared with TRBD1. The J segment lost 1 base and the V segment lost 3 bases, leaving 3 bases of the junction unmatched. Germline-derived CDR1 and CDR2 are DFQATT and SNEGSKA (reference sequence). The CDR3 totals 14 residues. For the CDR3, the DNA is TGCAGTGCTAGGAAGGACAGGGGGAACACTGAAGCTTTCTTT. Translation: CSARKDRGNTEAFF.

This clonotype was recorded once. V gene TRBV19 combines with J gene TRBJ2-7; 10 positions agree with TRBD1. CDR1 is LNHDA and CDR2 is SQIVND in the germline V gene (reference sequence). The CDR3 sequence is 14 residues long. Trimming cost V 7 bases and J 5 bases; bases outside gene matches: 8. The CDR3 nucleotides are TGTGCCAGTACGACAGGGGGCGCTGTCCACGAGCAGTACTTC. Its protein is CASTTGGAVHEQYF.

The J gene is TRBJ1-2, the V gene TRBV5-6, with D perhaps matching TRBD1 (5 bases). Germline V CDR1 and CDR2: SGHDT, YYEEEE. With 4 bases removed from V and 4 bases from J, the gap between germline ends came to 14 bases. CDR3 length: 14 amino acids. This chain's CDR3 is CASSGRGASYGYTF. As DNA, the CDR3 is TGTGCCAGCAGCGGACGTGGGGCCTCCTATGGCTACACCTTC.